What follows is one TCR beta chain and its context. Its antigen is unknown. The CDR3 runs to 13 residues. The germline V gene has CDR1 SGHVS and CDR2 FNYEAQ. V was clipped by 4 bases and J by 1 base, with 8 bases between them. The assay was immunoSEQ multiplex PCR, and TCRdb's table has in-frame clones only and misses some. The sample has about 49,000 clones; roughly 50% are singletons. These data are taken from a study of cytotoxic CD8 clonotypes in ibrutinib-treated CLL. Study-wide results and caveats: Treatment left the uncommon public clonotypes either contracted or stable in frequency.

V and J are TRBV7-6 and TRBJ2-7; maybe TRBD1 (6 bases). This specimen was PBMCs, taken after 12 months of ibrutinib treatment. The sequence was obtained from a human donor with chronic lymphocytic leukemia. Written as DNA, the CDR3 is TGTGCCAGCAGCTCAGGACAGTCCTACGAGCAGTACTTC. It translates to CASSSGQSYEQYF.